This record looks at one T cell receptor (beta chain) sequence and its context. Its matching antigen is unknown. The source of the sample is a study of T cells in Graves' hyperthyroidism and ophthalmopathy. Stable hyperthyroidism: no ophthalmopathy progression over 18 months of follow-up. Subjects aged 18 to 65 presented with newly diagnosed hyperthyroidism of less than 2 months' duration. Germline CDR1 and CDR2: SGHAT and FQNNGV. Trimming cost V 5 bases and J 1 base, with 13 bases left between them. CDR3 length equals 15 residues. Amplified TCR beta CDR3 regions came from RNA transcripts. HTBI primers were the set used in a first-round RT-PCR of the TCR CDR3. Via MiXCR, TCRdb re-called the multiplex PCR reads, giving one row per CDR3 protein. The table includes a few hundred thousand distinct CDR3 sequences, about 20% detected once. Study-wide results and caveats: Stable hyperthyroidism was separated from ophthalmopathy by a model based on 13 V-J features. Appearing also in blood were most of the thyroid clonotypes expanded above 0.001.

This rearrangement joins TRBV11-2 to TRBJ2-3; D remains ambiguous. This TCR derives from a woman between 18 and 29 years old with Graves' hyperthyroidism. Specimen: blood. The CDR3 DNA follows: TGTGCCAGCAGCCCGACTTTTGTCGGCACAGATACGCAGTATTTT. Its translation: CASSPTFVGTDTQYF.